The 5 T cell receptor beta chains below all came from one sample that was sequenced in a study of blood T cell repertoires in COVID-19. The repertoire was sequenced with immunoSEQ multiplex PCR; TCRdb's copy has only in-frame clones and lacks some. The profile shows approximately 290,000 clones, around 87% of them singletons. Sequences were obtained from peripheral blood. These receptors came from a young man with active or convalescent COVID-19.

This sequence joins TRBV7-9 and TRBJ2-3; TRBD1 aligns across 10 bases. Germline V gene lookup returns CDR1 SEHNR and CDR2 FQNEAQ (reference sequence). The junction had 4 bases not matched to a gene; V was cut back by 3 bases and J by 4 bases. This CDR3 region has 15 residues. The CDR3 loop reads CASSFGQGVPDTQYF. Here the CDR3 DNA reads TGTGCCAGCAGCTTTGGACAGGGGGTCCCAGATACGCAGTATTTT. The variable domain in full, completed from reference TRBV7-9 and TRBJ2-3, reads DTGVSQNPRHKITKRGQNVTFRCDPISEHNRLYWYRQTLGQGPEFLTYFQNEAQLEKSRLLSDRFSAERPKGSFSTLEIQRTEQGDSAMYLCASSFGQGVPDTQYFGPGTRLTVL.

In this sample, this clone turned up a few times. CDR3 region: CASSPDLRGYTF. CDR3 sequence (DNA): TGCGCCAGCAGCCCAGACTTGCGTGGCTACACCTTC. The chain employs TRBV4-1 and TRBJ1-2; D gene ambiguous. V lost 4 bases, J lost 7 bases, and 10 bases lay in between. CDR1 is MGHRA, CDR2 YSYEKL, per germline. This CDR3 is 12 amino acids long.

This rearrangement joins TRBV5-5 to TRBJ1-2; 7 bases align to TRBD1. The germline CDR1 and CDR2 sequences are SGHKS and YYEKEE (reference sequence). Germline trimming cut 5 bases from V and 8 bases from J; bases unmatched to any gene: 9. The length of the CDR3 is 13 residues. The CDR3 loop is CASSARTGGGYTF. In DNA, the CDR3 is TGTGCCAGCAGTGCCCGGACAGGTGGGGGCTACACCTTC. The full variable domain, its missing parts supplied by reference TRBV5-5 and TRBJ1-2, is DAGVTQSPTHLIKTRGQQVTLRCSPISGHKSVSWYQQVLGQGPQFIFQYYEKEERGRGNFPDRFSARQFPNYSSELNVNALLLGDSALYLCASSARTGGGYTFGSGTRLTVV.

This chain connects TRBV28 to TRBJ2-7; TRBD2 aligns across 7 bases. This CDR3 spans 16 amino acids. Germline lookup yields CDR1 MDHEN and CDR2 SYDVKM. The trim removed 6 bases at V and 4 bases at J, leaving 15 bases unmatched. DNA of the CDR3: TGTGCCAGCAGCTTACCCGGACTAGAGGGAATATACGAGCAGTACTTC. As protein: CASSLPGLEGIYEQYF. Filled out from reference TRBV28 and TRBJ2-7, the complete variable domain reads DVKVTQSSRYLVKRTGEKVFLECVQDMDHENMFWYRQDPGLGLRLIYFSYDVKMKEKGDIPEGYSVSREKKERFSLILESASTNQTSMYLCASSLPGLEGIYEQYFGPGTRLTVT.

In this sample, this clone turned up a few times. CDR3 residues: CASTPGRQGQPQHF. CDR3 bases: TGTGCCAGCACCCCGGGCCGACAGGGCCAGCCCCAGCATTTT. The V gene is TRBV2, the J gene TRBJ1-5, with 7 bases that match TRBD1. J lost 7 bases, V lost 7 bases, and 10 bases had no gene match. The CDR3 contains 14 residues. Germline CDR1 reads SNHLY; CDR2 reads FYNNEI.